This T cell receptor (beta chain) is from a study of CD8 T cells in Susac syndrome. A quantity of about 0.45 to 1 ug RNA underwent reverse transcription using random hexamers. One entry per CDR3 protein results from TCRdb running MiXCR on the immunoSEQ multiplex PCR reads. This table holds about 160,000 distinct CDR3 sequences, approximately 93% found once. The CDR3 has 14 amino acids. The V and J ends lost 4 bases and 9 bases respectively, with 16 bases between them. CDR1 is SGHRS and CDR2 is YFSETQ in the germline V gene. Included as multiple sclerosis controls were treatment-naive patients who had stable or active relapsing-remitting disease. TEMRA cells underwent FACS enrichment and CD8+ and CD4+ T cells underwent negative isolation.

The chain joins TRBV5-1 to TRBJ2-2; D may be TRBD1 or TRBD2 (5 bases each). This receptor was obtained from a human donor with multiple sclerosis. Sequencing was carried out using CD4+ T cells from PBMCs. CDR3: CASSPDGTSRELFF. The CDR3 DNA reads TGCGCCAGCAGCCCGGACGGGACGAGTAGGGAGCTGTTTTTT.